This T cell receptor (beta chain) was captured in a study of T cell repertoires in cytomegalovirus infection. The study, taken as a whole, reports: CMV carriers having the relevant HLA were flagged by cumulative public TCR beta family frequency. HLA-C-restricted CMV-specific TCR beta clonotypes prevailed in the ex vivo response.

Germline values: CDR1 WSHSY, CDR2 SAAADI. Trimming stripped 2 bases from V and 1 base from J, with 5 bases between. The CDR3 spans 13 residues. One entry per CDR3 protein, called by TCRdb with MiXCR from the reads. The data show about 180,000 distinct CDR3 sequences, under 15% seen once. A word on this clonotype: Antigen specificity is unknown.

The rearrangement uses TRBV10-2 and TRBJ1-1; no reliable D call. The receptor was isolated from a human donor in good health (CMV status not recorded). Some clones in this sample may be carry-over from other donors' samples. The specimen sequenced was PBMCs. The CDR3 DNA reads as TGCGCCAGCAGTGAGAAGCGGAACACTGAAGCTTTCTTT. This sequence encodes CASSEKRNTEAFF.